These 3 T cell receptor beta chains were all obtained from the same sample, sequenced in a study of blood T cell repertoires in COVID-19. Sequenced by immunoSEQ multiplex PCR; TCRdb stores in-frame clones only, minus some. The sample comprises under 350,000 clones, approximately 86% of which are singletons, and roughly 2.6% rests with the top ten. The sequencing sample was made of PBMCs or T cells enriched from blood (not recorded which). These TCRs come from a woman aged 18-29 years who had recovered from COVID-19.

DNA for the CDR3: TGTGCCAGTAGTATCCCGGGACTAGCGGGAGGGGACTACAATGAGCAGTTCTTC. Its translation: CASSIPGLAGGDYNEQFF. V is TRBV19 and J is TRBJ2-1; 16 nucleotides match TRBD2. CDR3 length: 18 residues. V lost 3 bases to trimming and J lost 3 bases; unmatched junction nucleotides: 5. Germline V gene lookup returns CDR1 LNHDA and CDR2 SQIVND (reference sequence).

The chain links TRBV27 to TRBJ1-2; no firm D call. The V end lost 6 bases, the J end lost 3 bases, and 8 bases lay between the germline ends. This CDR3 is 12 amino acids long. Germline CDR1 reads MNHEY; CDR2 reads SMNVEV (reference sequence). CDR3 coding DNA: TGTGCCAGCAGGAGGGAAGACTATGGCTACACCTTC. Translated, it gives CASRREDYGYTF.

The gene calls are TRBV30 and TRBJ1-1, with 9 bases lining up with TRBD1. This CDR3 contains 12 residues. The V and J ends lost 5 bases and 7 bases, in that order; junction bases with no gene match: 5. Looked up from germline, CDR1 is GTSNPN and CDR2 is SVGIG (reference sequence). The CDR3 sequence is CAWGTGRGEAFF. CDR3 DNA sequence: TGTGCCTGGGGGACAGGGAGAGGTGAAGCTTTCTTT.